This TCR beta chain appears in the sequencing data of a study of metastatic and nonmetastatic thyroid tumors. Study-level background: Repertoire comparison spanned blood and tumor or nodule tissue of malignant and benign thyroid patients.

In the source study's methods: To classify distant metastasis in papillary thyroid cancer, a model was built from CDR3 differences across clinicopathological groups. TCRdb used MiXCR to call clones anew from the PCR reads. The V and J calls shown here were made by TCRdb, not taken from the authors' results. This sample has a few thousand clones; less than 25% occur once, and the top ten carry under 9.5%. This clone was found a few times. What it binds is not known. There are 12 residues in the CDR3. Trimming took off 6 bases at V and 3 bases at J, with 9 bases between the two ends. The germline V gene encodes CDR1 SGHTA and CDR2 FQGTGA. Nobody among the patients had been given any treatment before thyroid surgery. Study-level points and caveats: Benign nodules reportedly had significantly lower TCR beta diversity than malignant thyroid tumors in blood and tumor.

Sequenced material: tumor tissue. The receptor was derived from a female donor with papillary thyroid cancer or a benign thyroid nodule (not recorded which). Some clones in this sample may be carry-over from other donors' samples. The chain recombines TRBV7-3 with TRBJ2-7; D gene unclear. CDR3 amino acids: CASSPLGYEQYF. DNA of the CDR3: TGTGCCAGCAGTCCCCTTGGCTACGAGCAGTACTTC.